This T cell receptor beta chain was sequenced during a study of a mutant IDH1 vaccine in newly diagnosed glioma. Study-wide context: Treated patients had a mean age of around 40 years and an approximately 62% male, approximately 38% female split.

Overall study results and limits: Whatever changes occurred in top peripheral T cell clonotypes seemed unrelated to pseudoprogression.

Indicated time point: week 35, safety follow-up. The vaccine gave 300 ug of a 20-mer mutant IDH1 peptide subcutaneously per dose. CDR3 length: 12 residues. CDR1 SGHDT and CDR2 YYEEEE come from the germline V gene. With 4 bases removed from V and 5 bases from J, the gap between germline ends came to 10 bases. TCRdb's table, derived via immunoSEQ multiplex PCR, lists solely in-frame clones and lacks some. The sample has about 30,000 clones; around 84% are singletons. With respect to this clone: Its specificity is unknown.

This clonotype was sampled from a man in his thirties or forties with glioma. Sequenced material: PBMCs, taken from a glioma patient whose treatment included an IDH1 peptide vaccine. The chain has TRBV5-6 and TRBJ2-7; D unclear. For the CDR3, the DNA is TGTGCCAGCAGCGGTCATAGCAACGAGCAGTACTTC. This gives the protein CASSGHSNEQYF.